These 5 T cell receptor beta chains originate from one sample sequenced in a study of shared clonotypes between healthy human individuals. The data were produced by immunoSEQ multiplex PCR, yet TCRdb's version contains in-frame clones alone and is incomplete. This table has some 1 million clones, about 77% appearing once. Sequencing used memory CD4+ T cells sorted from blood. As for subset: CD45RA-negative fraction. The origin of the receptors is a man younger than 30 in good health.

The V call is TRBV5-1, the J call TRBJ2-1, with D possibly matching TRBD2 (5 bases). The CDR3 is made up of 15 amino acids. Germline CDR1 reads SGHRS; CDR2 reads YFSETQ. V lost 3 bases and J 7 bases, leaving 17 bases between the germline ends. The chain's CDR3 is CASSWTVSSLNEQFF. As DNA, the CDR3 is TGCGCCAGCAGCTGGACTGTGTCCTCTTTAAATGAGCAGTTCTTC. The variable domain in full, completed from reference TRBV5-1 and TRBJ2-1, reads KAGVTQTPRYLIKTRGQQVTLSCSPISGHRSVSWYQQTPGQGLQFLFEYFSETQRNKGNFPGRFSGRQFSNSRSEMNVSTLELGDSALYLCASSWTVSSLNEQFFGPGTRLTVL.

This sequence joins TRBV7-9 and TRBJ1-3, with D hard to call. The CDR3 totals 12 residues. Trimming stripped 2 bases from V and 5 bases from J, with 4 bases between. From germline, CDR1 is SEHNR and CDR2 FQNEAQ (reference sequence). CDR3 sequence (DNA): TGTGCCAGCAGCTTACGGAGAAACACCATATATTTT. It specifies CASSLRRNTIYF.

V and J are TRBV5-1 and TRBJ2-1, with TRBD1 identical over 7 bases. With V trimmed by 4 bases and J by 9 bases, 16 bases remained unmatched. Germline values: CDR1 SGHRS, CDR2 YFSETQ. CDR3 length equals 16 residues. CDR3 protein: CASSLSGTAEVGEQFF. CDR3 sequence (DNA): TGCGCCAGCAGCCTATCCGGGACAGCGGAAGTCGGTGAGCAGTTCTTC.

The chain links TRBV5-4 to TRBJ2-2; possible D gene TRBD2, 6 bases. Trimming took off 1 base at V and 2 bases at J, with 9 bases between the two ends. The CDR3 totals 15 residues. Germline-derived CDR1 and CDR2 are SGHNT and YYREEE (reference sequence). This chain's CDR3 is CASSLTGGNTGELFF. The CDR3 bases are TGTGCCAGCAGCTTGACCGGGGGTAACACCGGGGAGCTGTTTTTT. The full variable domain, in which reference TRBV5-4 and TRBJ2-2 provide the parts outside the CDR3, is ETGVTQSPTHLIKTRGQQVTLRCSSQSGHNTVSWYQQALGQGPQFIFQYYREEENGRGNFPPRFSGLQFPNYSSELNVNALELDDSALYLCASSLTGGNTGELFFGEGSRLTVL.

The chain links TRBV11-2 to TRBJ2-7, with 8 bases matching TRBD1. Losses at the gene ends were 5 bases for V and 7 bases for J; bases not matched to a gene: 7. The germline V gene has CDR1 SGHAT and CDR2 FQNNGV. The CDR3 has 13 amino acids. In DNA, the CDR3 is TGTGCCAGCAGCAATACAGGGGGGAGGGAGCAGTACTTC. It specifies CASSNTGGREQYF.